This T cell receptor (beta chain) was retrieved from a study of blood T cells in healthy people across ages. The CDR3 length is 14 residues. In germline, CDR1 is SGDLS, CDR2 YYNGEE. J lost 6 bases, V lost 1 base, and 5 bases had no gene match. A second PCR, run for about 6 to 11 cycles, used a sample-barcoded 5' primer plus a J-beta primer mix. TCRdb itself ran the 5' RACE reads through MiXCR, one entry per CDR3 protein. The sample lists 600,000 or so distinct CDR3 sequences; roughly 48% were seen once. This clonotype occurred a few times. Material: blood. The receptor comes from an elderly man in good health. This chain uses TRBV9 with TRBJ2-3, with TRBD2 matching over 7 bases. DNA for the CDR3: TGTGCCAGCAGCGTAAGCGACGGGGGGGATACGCAGTATTTT. As protein: CASSVSDGGDTQYF.